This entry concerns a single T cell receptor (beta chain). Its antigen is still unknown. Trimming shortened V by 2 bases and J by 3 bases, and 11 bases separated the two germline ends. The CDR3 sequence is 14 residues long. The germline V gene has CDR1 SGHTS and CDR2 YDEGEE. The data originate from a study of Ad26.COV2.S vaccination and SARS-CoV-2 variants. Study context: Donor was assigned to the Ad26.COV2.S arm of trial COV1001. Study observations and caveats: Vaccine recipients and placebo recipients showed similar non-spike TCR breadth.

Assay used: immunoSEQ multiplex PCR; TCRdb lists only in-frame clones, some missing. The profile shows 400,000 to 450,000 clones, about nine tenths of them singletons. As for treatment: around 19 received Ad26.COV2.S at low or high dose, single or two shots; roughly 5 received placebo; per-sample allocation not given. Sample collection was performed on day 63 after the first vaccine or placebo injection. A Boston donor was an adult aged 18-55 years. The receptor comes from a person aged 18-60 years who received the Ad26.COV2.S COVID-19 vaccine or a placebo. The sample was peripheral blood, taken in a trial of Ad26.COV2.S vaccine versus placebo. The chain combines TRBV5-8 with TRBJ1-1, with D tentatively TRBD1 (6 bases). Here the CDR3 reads CASSFYRVYTEAFF. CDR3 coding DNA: TGTGCCAGCAGCTTTTACAGGGTTTACACTGAAGCTTTCTTT.